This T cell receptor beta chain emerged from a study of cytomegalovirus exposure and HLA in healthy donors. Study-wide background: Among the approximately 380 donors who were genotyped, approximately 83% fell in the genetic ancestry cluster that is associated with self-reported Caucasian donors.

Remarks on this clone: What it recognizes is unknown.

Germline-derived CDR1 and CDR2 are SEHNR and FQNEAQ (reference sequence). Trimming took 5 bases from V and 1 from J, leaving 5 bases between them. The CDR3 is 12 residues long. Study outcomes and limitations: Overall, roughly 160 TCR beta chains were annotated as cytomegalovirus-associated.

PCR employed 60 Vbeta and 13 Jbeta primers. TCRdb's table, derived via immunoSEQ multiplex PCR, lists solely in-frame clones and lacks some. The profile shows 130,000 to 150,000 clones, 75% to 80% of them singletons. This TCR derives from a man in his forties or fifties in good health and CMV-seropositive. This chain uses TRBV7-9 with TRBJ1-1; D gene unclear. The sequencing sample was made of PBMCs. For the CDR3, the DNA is TGTGCCAGCAGCAGACAGAACACTGAAGCTTTCTTT. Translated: CASSRQNTEAFF.